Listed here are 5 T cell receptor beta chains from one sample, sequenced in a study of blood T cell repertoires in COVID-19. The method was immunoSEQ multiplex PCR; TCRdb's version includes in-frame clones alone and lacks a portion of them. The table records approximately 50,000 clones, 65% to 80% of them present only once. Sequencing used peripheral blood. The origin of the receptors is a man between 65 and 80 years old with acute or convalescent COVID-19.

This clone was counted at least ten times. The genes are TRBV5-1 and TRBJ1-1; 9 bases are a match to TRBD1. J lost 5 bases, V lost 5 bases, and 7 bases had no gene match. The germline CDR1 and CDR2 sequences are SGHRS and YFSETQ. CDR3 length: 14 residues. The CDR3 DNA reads TGCGCCAGCAGGCGGGGGACAGGGCAAACTGAAGCTTTCTTT. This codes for CASRRGTGQTEAFF.

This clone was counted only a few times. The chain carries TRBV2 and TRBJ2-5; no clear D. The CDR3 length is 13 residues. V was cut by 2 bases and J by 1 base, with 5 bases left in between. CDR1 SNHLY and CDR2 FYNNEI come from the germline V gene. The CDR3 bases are TGTGCCAGCAGTGAATATTCCCAAGAGACCCAGTACTTC. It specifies CASSEYSQETQYF.

CDR3 nucleotide sequence: TGTGCCAGCAGCACACCCCGGGACAGGGGGGCAGATACGCAGTATTTT. Amino acid sequence: CASSTPRDRGADTQYF. V gene TRBV5-4 combines with J gene TRBJ2-3; 11 bases map to TRBD1. V lost 4 bases to trimming and J lost 4 bases; unmatched junction nucleotides: 8. The CDR3 contains 16 residues. Per the germline V gene, CDR1 is SGHNT and CDR2 is YYREEE (reference sequence).

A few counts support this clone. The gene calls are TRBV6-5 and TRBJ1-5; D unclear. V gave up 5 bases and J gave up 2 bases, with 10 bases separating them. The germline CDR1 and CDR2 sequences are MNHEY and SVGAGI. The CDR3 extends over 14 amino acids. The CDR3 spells CASSHLMGNQPQHF. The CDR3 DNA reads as TGTGCCAGCAGTCACCTAATGGGCAATCAGCCCCAGCATTTT.

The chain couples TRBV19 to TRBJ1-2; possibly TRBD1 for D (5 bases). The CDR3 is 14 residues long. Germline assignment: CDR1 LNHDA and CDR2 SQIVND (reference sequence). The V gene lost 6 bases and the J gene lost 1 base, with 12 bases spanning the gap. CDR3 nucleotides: TGTGCCAGTAGGGGGCTAGGTGATAACTATGGCTACACCTTC. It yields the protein CASRGLGDNYGYTF.